Sequencing of this TCR beta chain was carried out in a study of beta chain features in type 1 diabetes. Purity of each sorted population was above 98%. V lost 5 bases, J lost 1 base, and 4 bases stayed unmatched. CDR3 length equals 14 residues. Germline lookup yields CDR1 PRHDT and CDR2 FYEKMQ (reference sequence). This clone has just a few counts. As yet, its antigen is unknown. Expressed TCRB transcripts were sequenced, since all the RNA that had been isolated was reverse transcribed. Using immunoSEQ multiplex PCR, the repertoire was profiled, and TCRdb retains in-frame clones only, with some absent. The table includes about 250,000 clones, roughly 14% detected once. Broader study findings: Patients with type 1 diabetes showed fewer VDJ junction insertions and more deletions. Among patients, naive, central memory and Treg TCRB repertoires appeared more similar than among healthy donors.

The chain links TRBV13 to TRBJ2-7, with 8 bases that match TRBD1. The specimen sequenced was naive CD4+ T cells from blood. This clonotype originated in a woman between 40 and 55 years old in good health. DNA for the CDR3: TGTGCCAGCAGCCGCAGACAGGGGTCCTACGAGCAGTACTTC. Residues: CASSRRQGSYEQYF.